This entry describes one TCR beta chain. Its antigen is not known. TCRdb re-called the reads through MiXCR, storing one row per CDR3 protein. The sample holds about 13,000 distinct CDR3 sequences, over 15% seen once. These data belong to a study of liver allograft versus peripheral blood T cells. Turning to the study itself: A comparison was made between T cell receptor repertoires in transplanted livers and those in recipients' peripheral blood. General study points: Differences were reported between the T cell receptor repertoires inside liver allografts and those that were detected in peripheral blood.

The sequence was collected from a human patient who had a liver transplant. Among the T cells, some may be from the graft donor.

In nucleotides, the CDR3 is TGTGCCAGCAGCTACTACAGGGGGGGCTACGAGCAGTACTTC. Protein sequence: CASSYYRGGYEQYF. The chain couples TRBV5-6 to TRBJ2-7, with D possibly matching TRBD1 (8 bases). Trimming pared 3 bases from V and 3 bases from J, leaving 13 bases between. Germline CDR1 is SGHDT and CDR2 is YYEEEE. The CDR3 totals 14 residues. Using reference TRBV5-6 and TRBJ2-7 for the parts outside the CDR3, the full variable domain is DAGVTQSPTHLIKTRGQQVTLRCSPKSGHDTVSWYQQALGQGPQFIFQYYEEEERQRGNFPDRFSGHQFPNYSSELNVNALLLGDSALYLCASSYYRGGYEQYFGPGTRLTVT.